Included here is one T cell receptor (beta chain) sequence, with context. The method was immunoSEQ multiplex PCR; TCRdb's version includes in-frame clones alone and lacks a portion of them. The sample includes tens of thousands of clones, roughly 90% seen only once; the top ten take 1.5% to 2%. This specimen belongs to a study of control samples from healthy donors and cancer patients. The V segment lost 4 bases and the J segment 10 bases; nucleotides outside the gene matches: 13. The length of the CDR3 is 18 residues. Germline V lookup: CDR1 MRHNA, CDR2 SNTAGT. This chain connects TRBV6-4 to TRBJ2-1, with 16 positions matching TRBD2. The clonotype was recovered from a man aged 35 to 55 with colorectal cancer. Sequencing was performed on PBMCs. In DNA form, the CDR3 reads TGTGCCAGCAGTGCCCTCGGGACTAGCGGGGGGGCTTTTTCGGAGCAGTTCTTC. This gives the protein CASSALGTSGGAFSEQFF.